This T cell receptor (beta chain) is drawn from a study of cytotoxic CD8 clonotypes in ibrutinib-treated CLL. Looking at the study overall: The cohort had 10 to 11 relapsed/refractory and over 14 treatment-naive patients, fewer than 18 IGHV unmutated. Findings and limits, study-wide: Baseline clonality was higher than in age-matched healthy donors and moved in step with circulating CD8+ T-cell counts.

The CDR3 contains 14 residues. CDR1 MRHNA and CDR2 SNTAGT come from the germline V gene. Trimming removed 3 bases from V and 7 bases from J; junction bases left unmatched: 2. Worth noting for this clone: Its matching antigen is unknown.

Assay used: immunoSEQ multiplex PCR; TCRdb lists only in-frame clones, some missing. The sample has about 130,000 clones; 80% to 90% are singletons. Sample: PBMCs, taken after 24 months of ibrutinib treatment. The sequence came from a human donor with chronic lymphocytic leukemia. This chain uses TRBV6-4 with TRBJ2-1, with 11 bases that match TRBD1. CDR3 region: CASSDRDRGNEQFF. The CDR3 nucleotides are TGTGCCAGCAGTGATAGGGACAGGGGGAATGAGCAGTTCTTC.